This T cell receptor beta chain derives from a study of PD-1 blockade in classical Hodgkin lymphoma. Study-wide context: The nivolumab dose that patients received was 3 mg/kg, given intravenously every 2 weeks.

Measured with immunoSEQ multiplex PCR; TCRdb has only the in-frame clones, and not every one. The sample has 72,000 or so clones; approximately 94% are singletons. General study points: Initiation of nivolumab under 1 year after ASCT led to exclusion of patients. Sources of repertoire differences remain undefined, possibly disease activity or prior therapy. At C4D1, TCR diversity had climbed significantly for CD4+ cells, though not for CD8+ cells.

Every single patient, without exception, relapsed after autologous stem cell transplantation, and brentuximab vedotin exposure varied. In regard to this clone: Its antigen is not identified. A junction end diverges from the germline sequence, so it may reflect a read error.

The germline V gene encodes CDR1 SNHLY and CDR2 FYNNEI. The length of the CDR3 is 16 residues. This TCR was sampled from a human donor with classical Hodgkin lymphoma. The material was peripheral blood mononuclear cells (PBMCs), obtained at baseline. The V gene is TRBV2, the J gene TRBJ2-2, with 8 bases aligning to TRBD2. The CDR3 sequence: CAGSELSGSDTGELFF. The DNA for the CDR3 is TGTGCCGGCAGTGAACTAAGCGGGAGTGACACCGGGGAGCTGTTTTTT.